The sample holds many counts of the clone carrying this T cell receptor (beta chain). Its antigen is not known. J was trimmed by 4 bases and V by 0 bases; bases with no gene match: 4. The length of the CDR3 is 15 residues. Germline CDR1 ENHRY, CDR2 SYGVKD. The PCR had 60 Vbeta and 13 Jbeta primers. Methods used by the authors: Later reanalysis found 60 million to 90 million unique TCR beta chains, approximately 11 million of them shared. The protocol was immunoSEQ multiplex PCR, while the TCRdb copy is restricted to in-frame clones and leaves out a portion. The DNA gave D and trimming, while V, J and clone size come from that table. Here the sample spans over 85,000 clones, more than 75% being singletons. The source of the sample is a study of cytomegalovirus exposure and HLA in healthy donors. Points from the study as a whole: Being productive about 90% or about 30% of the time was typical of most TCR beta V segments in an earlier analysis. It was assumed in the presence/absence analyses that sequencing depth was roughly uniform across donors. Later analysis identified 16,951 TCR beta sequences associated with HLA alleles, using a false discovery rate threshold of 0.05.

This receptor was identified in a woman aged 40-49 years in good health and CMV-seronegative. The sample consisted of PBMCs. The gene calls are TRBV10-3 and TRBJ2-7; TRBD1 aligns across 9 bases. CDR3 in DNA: TGTGCCATCAGTGAGTCGCGGGGGACAGGGTACGAGCAGTACTTC. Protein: CAISESRGTGYEQYF.